These T cell receptor beta chains were read from a single sample in a study of T-cell reconstitution after alpha-beta-depleted transplantation in children. TCRdb independently ran MiXCR on the PCR reads; one entry per CDR3 protein. The sample shows approximately 1,000,000 distinct CDR3 sequences, about 30% of them seen only once. The sequences come from PBMCs, mostly from graft donor cells, collected 360 days after TCRalphabeta/CD19-depleted stem cell transplant. The receptors were gathered from a boy under three years old who had a stem cell transplant for SCID, so the T cells may come from the graft donor. The CDR3 runs from the conserved cysteine through the conserved F or W. D genes are given only for firm matches. Some rows have no size entry. The others give once, few or many, or a class for an expanded clone.

>.|TRBV27|.|TRBJ1-6
TGTGCCAGCAGTCCCCTCGGGGGGGCGCGGAATTCACCCCTCCACTTT
CASSPLGGARNSPLHF
>TRBD1|TRBV12-3/TRBV12-4|few|TRBJ1-1
TGTGCCAGCAGTTTTCTTACAGGGGCCAACACTGAAGCTTTCTTT
CASSFLTGANTEAFF
>.|TRBV2|.|TRBJ2-4
TGTGCCAGCGAGCAGGCCAACAAAAACATTCAGTACTTC
CASEQANKNIQYF
>TRBD1|TRBV24-1|.|TRBJ2-1
TGTGCCTCGACAGGGAAACCTATCAATGAGCAGTTCTTC
CASTGKPINEQFF
>TRBD1|TRBV20-1|few|TRBJ2-2
TGCAGTGCTCCCCGGACAGGGCCGAACACCGGGGAGCTGTTTTTT
CSAPRTGPNTGELFF
>TRBD1|TRBV6-2/TRBV6-3|.|TRBJ1-2
TGTGCCAGCACCAGAGGGGGCGTCCGCTATGGCTACACCTTC
CASTRGGVRYGYTF
>.|TRBV28|few|TRBJ2-3
TGTGCCAGCAGTCCCGGGGACGGAAGCACAGATACGCAGTATTTT
CASSPGDGSTDTQYF
>.|TRBV10-3|few|TRBJ2-1
TGTGCCACCACTTCTGGCCCCCAGAATGAGCAGTTCTTC
CATTSGPQNEQFF
>.|TRBV29-1|few|TRBJ1-1
TGCAGCGTTGGCGGAGGAACGGGACGAGCTTTCTTT
CSVGGGTGRAFF
>TRBD2|TRBV4-1|.|TRBJ2-1
TGCGCCAGCAGCCACCCCAAGCTGCATCTAGCGGATGAGCAGTTCTTC
CASSHPKLHLADEQFF
>.|TRBV7-2|.|TRBJ2-2
TGTGCCAGCAGCTTATTGAGGGCGGATTCTGCCGGGGAGCTGTTTTTT
CASSLLRADSAGELFF
>.|TRBV6-6|few|TRBJ2-7
TGTGCCAGCAGACCGAACCCGACCGGGCAGTACTTC
CASRPNPTGQYF
>.|TRBV24-1|.|TRBJ1-1
TGTGCCACCATAGCAGAGGGAACGGGCACTGAAGCTTTCTTT
CATIAEGTGTEAFF
>TRBD2|TRBV7-2|few|TRBJ2-7
TGTGCCAGCAGCTTAGCGGGGGGGTACAGGAGCTCCTACGAGCAGTACTTC
CASSLAGGYRSSYEQYF
>.|TRBV10-3|.|TRBJ2-3
TGTGCCATCAGTGTCGCTAACAACAGGGCAGATACGCAGTATTTT
CAISVANNRADTQYF
>.|TRBV5-1|.|TRBJ2-7
TGCGCCAGCAGCTTGGTTGGGTCCGAGCAGTACTTC
CASSLVGSEQYF
>TRBD2|TRBV5-1|.|TRBJ2-1
TGCGCCAGCAGCTTGAACGTACTAGCGGGGGGCCAGCCCAACAATGAGCAGTTCTTC
CASSLNVLAGGQPNNEQFF
>.|TRBV5-6|many|TRBJ1-5
TGTGCCAGCAGCTTGTGGGACACATATCAGCCCCAGCATTTT
CASSLWDTYQPQHF
>TRBD2|TRBV27|few|TRBJ2-5
TGTGCCAGCAGTTCCCGTGTGCCGGGACTAGCGAGTGAGACCCAGTACTTC
CASSSRVPGLASETQYF
>TRBD2|TRBV4-3|.|TRBJ2-1
TGCGCCAGCAGCCCCGCGGGGGGTTGGGATGAGCAGTTCTTC
CASSPAGGWDEQFF
>.|TRBV7-2|.|TRBJ2-2
TGTGCCAGCCAAATACGTGGCGACACCGGGGAGCTGTTTTTT
CASQIRGDTGELFF
>.|TRBV1|.|TRBJ2-5
TGTGCCAGCAGTGATGGGGAAGCGTACCAAGAGACCCAGTACTTC
CASSDGEAYQETQYF
>.|TRBV2|.|TRBJ2-1
TGTGCCAGCAGTGAAGCCGGGACGGGACAGTTCTTC
CASSEAGTGQFF
>.|TRBV20-1|few|TRBJ2-2
TGCAGTGCTAGAGAGGGGAACGGGGAGCTGTTTTTT
CSAREGNGELFF
>TRBD2|TRBV11-2|.|TRBJ2-1
TGTGCCAGCAGCTTCCTAGCGGGGTTGGGGGATGAGCAGTTCTTC
CASSFLAGLGDEQFF
>.|TRBV2|.|TRBJ1-2
TGTGCCAGCAGTGGAGAAGCCCATGGCTACACCTTC
CASSGEAHGYTF
>.|TRBV2|.|TRBJ1-1
TGTGCCAGCAGCACGGAGATGCCTAACACTGAAGCTTTCTTT
CASSTEMPNTEAFF
>.|TRBV7-2|.|TRBJ2-7
TGTGCCAGCAGCTTAGCTCTTCTCGGGACACCCTACGAGCAGTACTTC
CASSLALLGTPYEQYF
>.|TRBV28|.|TRBJ2-3
TGTGCCAGCAGTTTTACTTGGGGCACAGATACGCAGTATTTT
CASSFTWGTDTQYF
>TRBD1|TRBV20-1|.|TRBJ1-2
TGCAGTGCTAGTTCAACCCACGACAGGGCGGCTGGCTACACCTTC
CSASSTHDRAAGYTF
>TRBD2|TRBV7-8|.|TRBJ2-1
TGTGCCAGCAGCTCAGATTATAGCGGGGGGCCCCCCTCCTACAATGAGCAGTTCTTC
CASSSDYSGGPPSYNEQFF
>.|TRBV12-3/TRBV12-4|.|TRBJ1-5
TGTGCCAGCAGCTCAGGGGCGGCGCCCCAGCATTTT
CASSSGAAPQHF
>TRBD2|TRBV12-3/TRBV12-4|.|TRBJ2-3
TGTGCCAGCAGTTTATGGGGCCTAGCGGGGGGGTGGGGAGATACGCAGTATTTT
CASSLWGLAGGWGDTQYF
>TRBD2|TRBV18|.|TRBJ2-3
TGTGCCAGCTCACAATTACCCCCTAGCGGGGCTAGCACAGATACGCAGTATTTT
CASSQLPPSGASTDTQYF
>TRBD2|TRBV5-4|.|TRBJ2-3
TGTGCCAGCAGCTTGGGTGGGACTAGTATGGATACGCAGTATTTT
CASSLGGTSMDTQYF
>.|TRBV18|once|TRBJ2-5
TGTGCCAGCTCACCACGGGGTCTGATCCAAGAGACCCAGTACTTC
CASSPRGLIQETQYF
>.|TRBV7-3|.|TRBJ2-7
TGTGCCAGCAGCATCTACCGGGACTTCACCTACGAGCAGTACTTC
CASSIYRDFTYEQYF
>TRBD1|TRBV6-2/TRBV6-3|few|TRBJ2-7
TGTGCCAGCAGCCGACAGGGATGGGACGAGCAGTACTTC
CASSRQGWDEQYF
>.|TRBV12-3/TRBV12-4|.|TRBJ1-4
TGTGCCAGCAGTCTCGCCCAGGGTACTAATGAAAAACTGTTTTTT
CASSLAQGTNEKLFF
>.|TRBV11-2|few|TRBJ2-7
TGTGCCAGCAGCTCAATAGCGGAGGCTACCTACGAGCAGTACTTC
CASSSIAEATYEQYF
>.|TRBV12-3/TRBV12-4|.|TRBJ1-1
TGTGCCAGCAGTCCCCTGGTTAGGAACACTGAAGCTTTCTTT
CASSPLVRNTEAFF
>TRBD2|TRBV10-2|few|TRBJ2-7
TGCGCCAGCAGTGGACCGGGGGGGCCCACCTACGAGCAGTACTTC
CASSGPGGPTYEQYF
>.|TRBV5-1|few|TRBJ2-5
TGCGCCAGCAGCTTAACCCAGGGACCAGAGACCCAGTACTTC
CASSLTQGPETQYF
>TRBD1|TRBV4-1|.|TRBJ2-2
TGCGCCAGCAGCCAAATCACAGGGGGAAACACCGGGGAGCTGTTTTTT
CASSQITGGNTGELFF
>TRBD2|TRBV30|few|TRBJ2-7
TGTGCCTGGAGTGTACTCCGGACTAGCGGGGGTGGCGACGAGCAGTACTTC
CAWSVLRTSGGGDEQYF
>.|TRBV24-1|few|TRBJ2-3
TGTGCCACCAGTGGGGCCACAGATACGCAGTATTTT
CATSGATDTQYF
>.|TRBV20-1|few|TRBJ2-5
TGCAGTGCTAGAGACGGTAGGGGGCAAGAGACCCAGTACTTC
CSARDGRGQETQYF
>TRBD1|TRBV4-3|.|TRBJ2-2
TGCGCCAGCAGCCTCAACCGAGGGACAGAGGACACCGGGGAGCTGTTTTTT
CASSLNRGTEDTGELFF
>.|TRBV12-3/TRBV12-4|many|TRBJ2-1
TGTGCCAGCAGTTTAGGGACCATCTACAATGAGCAGTTCTTC
CASSLGTIYNEQFF
>.|TRBV30|.|TRBJ2-7
TGTGCCTGGAGTGACGCCCGGGGTCGGGGCAACTACGAGCAGTACTTC
CAWSDARGRGNYEQYF
>TRBD2|TRBV20-1|many|TRBJ2-3
TGCAGTGCTCTAGGACTAGCGGGGACAGATACGCAGTATTTT
CSALGLAGTDTQYF
>.|TRBV2|.|TRBJ1-6
TGTGCCAGCAGTGGACAGAGGGACTCACCCCTCCACTTT
CASSGQRDSPLHF
>TRBD1|TRBV5-5|.|TRBJ2-2
TGTGCCAGCAGCTCGCGAGGGGACAGCTTCACCGGGGAGCTGTTTTTT
CASSSRGDSFTGELFF
>TRBD2|TRBV4-3|few|TRBJ2-7
TGCGCCAGCAGCCAAGATCCATTGGGGACTAGTGTGTACGAGCAGTACTTC
CASSQDPLGTSVYEQYF
>TRBD1|TRBV28|.|TRBJ1-5
TGTGCCTCAAACCCCTCTAAGGACAGGGGTCGGGTCCAGCCCCAGCATTTT
CASNPSKDRGRVQPQHF
>.|TRBV24-1|few|TRBJ2-1
TGTGCCACCAGTGACCGGACCGGGGGGCTTGAGCAGTTCTTC
CATSDRTGGLEQFF
>.|TRBV24-1|.|TRBJ1-1
TGTGCCACTGGAAAATGGGACCTGAGGGGCACTGAAGCTTTCTTT
CATGKWDLRGTEAFF